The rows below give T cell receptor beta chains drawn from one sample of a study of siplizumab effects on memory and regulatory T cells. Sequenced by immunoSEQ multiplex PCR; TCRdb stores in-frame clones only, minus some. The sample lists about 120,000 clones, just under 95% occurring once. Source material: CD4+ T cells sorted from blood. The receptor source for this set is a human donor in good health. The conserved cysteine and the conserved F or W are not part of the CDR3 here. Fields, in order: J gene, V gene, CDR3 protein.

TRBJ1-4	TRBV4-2	ASSLDQLNEKLF
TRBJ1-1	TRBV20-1	SLRVNTEAF
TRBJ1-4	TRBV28	ASSIQSSNEKLF
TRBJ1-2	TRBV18	ASSPPGNYGYT
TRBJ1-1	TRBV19	ASTNGGADMNTEAF
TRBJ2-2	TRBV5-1	ASSFDSGNTGELF
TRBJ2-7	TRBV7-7	ASSQGSGSTYEQY
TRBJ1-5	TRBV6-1	ASSNTGQLNQPQH
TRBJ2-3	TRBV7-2	ASSSHRVADTQY
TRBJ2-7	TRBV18	ASSPPKGEAYEQY
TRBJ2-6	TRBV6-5	ASSYHGANVLT
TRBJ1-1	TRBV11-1	ASSKDRMYTEAF
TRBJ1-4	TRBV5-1	ASSLGSTNEKLF
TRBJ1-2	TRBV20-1	SAIGGYGYT
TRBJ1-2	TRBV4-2	ASSTDSYGYT
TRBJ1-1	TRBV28	ASMRQGATEAF